Below are 30 T cell receptor beta chains sequenced from a single sample in a study of human T cells and chemical hapten exposure. Sample time point: patch test 2, 6 weeks after DPC sensitization. Documented treatment: therapeutic diphenylcyclopropenone sensitization with weekly scalp DPC. TCRdb re-called the RACE reads through MiXCR, storing one row per CDR3 protein. Among fewer than 85,000 distinct CDR3 sequences listed, roughly 10% were seen once. The sample was whole blood, taken in connection with sensitization to the hapten diphenylcyclopropenone (DPC). The receptors come from a woman in her 30s with alopecia areata. Some clones in this sample may be carry-over from other donors' samples.

This clonotype was detected ten times or more. The chain is built from TRBV11-3 and TRBJ1-6; TRBD1 matches 8 bases. Trimming took 5 bases from V and 7 from J; bases not matched to a gene: 10. The CDR3 has 16 amino acids. Germline lookup yields CDR1 SGHNT and CDR2 YENEEA. Written as DNA, the CDR3 is TGTGCCAGCAGCGCCGGGACAGGTTTACAAAATTCACCCCTCCACTTT. As protein: CASSAGTGLQNSPLHF.

This clonotype was counted many times. The chain employs TRBV20-1 and TRBJ1-3; D is undetermined. The length of the CDR3 is 16 residues. Germline CDR1 DFQATT, CDR2 SNEGSKA (reference sequence). Trimming removed 0 bases from V and 0 bases from J, with 12 bases in between. CDR3 sequence: CSARDSRRYSGNTIYF. The CDR3, as DNA: TGCAGTGCTAGAGATTCAAGACGTTACTCTGGAAACACCATATATTTT.

There are a few counts of this clonotype. DNA of the CDR3: TGTGCCAGCAGCTTAGAGTACAATGAGCAGTTCTTC. This gives the protein CASSLEYNEQFF. The chain employs TRBV4-2 and TRBJ2-1; D gene unclear. The CDR3 length is 12 residues. Germline CDR1 LGHNA, CDR2 YNFKEQ. Between the trimmed V and J ends, which lost 5 bases and 4 bases, there was a span of 6 bases.

This clonotype came up many times. The chain is built from TRBV6-1 and TRBJ1-1, with a weak D call TRBD1 (5 bases). Germline lookup yields CDR1 MNHNS and CDR2 SASEGT. There are 14 residues in the CDR3. V was trimmed by 6 bases and J by 4 bases, leaving 15 bases between them. The CDR3 spells CASRSDPGGTEAFF. The CDR3 bases are TGTGCCAGCAGATCAGACCCGGGGGGCACTGAAGCTTTCTTT.

This clonotype has a count of ten or more. V and J are TRBV29-1 and TRBJ2-3; D might be TRBD2 (7 bases). V was shortened by 7 bases and J by 5 bases, with 10 bases between the two germline ends. CDR3 length: 11 amino acids. Per the germline V gene, CDR1 is SQVTM and CDR2 is ANQGSEA. CDR3: CSDREGDTQYF. DNA for the CDR3: TGCAGCGACAGGGAGGGAGATACGCAGTATTTT.

The genes are TRBV28 and TRBJ2-7; the D gene is possibly TRBD2 (6 bases). Trimming removed 5 bases from V and 3 bases from J, with 14 bases in between. The germline V gene has CDR1 MDHEN and CDR2 SYDVKM. This CDR3 is 14 amino acids long. This chain's CDR3 is CASSPSGGVYEQYF. In DNA, the CDR3 is TGTGCCAGCAGTCCCTCCGGAGGGGTCTACGAGCAGTACTTC.

V gene TRBV15 combines with J gene TRBJ1-1; tentative D call: TRBD1 (5 bases). Germline V gene lookup returns CDR1 LNHNV and CDR2 YYDKDF (reference sequence). This CDR3 region has 13 residues. The V end was cut by 0 bases, the J end by 6 bases, with 8 bases between. CDR3 protein: CATSREGQSEAFF. The CDR3 DNA sequence: TGTGCCACCAGCAGAGAGGGGCAGTCTGAAGCTTTCTTT.

This clonotype has only a few counts. The V call is TRBV3-1, the J call TRBJ2-1, with D possibly matching TRBD2 (6 bases). The CDR3 runs 18 residues. Germline values: CDR1 LGHDT, CDR2 YNNKEL (reference sequence). Trimming took 4 bases from V and 0 from J, leaving 19 bases between them. CDR3 DNA: TGTGCCAGCAGCCCTACCCTGCCAAGGGACTTCTCCTACAATGAGCAGTTCTTC. This encodes CASSPTLPRDFSYNEQFF.

The rearrangement links TRBV5-1 to TRBJ2-3, with TRBD2 identical over 8 bases. The CDR3 spans 15 residues. CDR1 SGHRS and CDR2 YFSETQ come from the germline V gene. Unmatched junction bases numbered 4, after V lost 2 bases and J lost 2 bases. The chain's CDR3 is CASSFSGVITDTQYF. The CDR3 nucleotides read TGCGCCAGCAGCTTTAGCGGGGTGATCACAGATACGCAGTATTTT.

The sample holds many counts of this clonotype. The rearrangement joins TRBV28 to TRBJ2-3, with D possibly being TRBD1 or TRBD2 (5 bases each). Germline CDR1 is MDHEN and CDR2 is SYDVKM. The ends were cut back, 6 bases at V and 3 bases at J, with 16 bases in the middle. The CDR3 totals 15 residues. CDR3 nucleotide sequence: TGTGCCAGCAGCGCCGGGACCCGAGGGACAGATACGCAGTATTTT. This gives the protein CASSAGTRGTDTQYF.

This rearrangement joins TRBV5-1 to TRBJ1-1; 10 bases align to TRBD1. After removal of 1 base from V and 1 base from J, the junction contained 4 bases not matched to a gene. Germline CDR1 SGHRS, CDR2 YFSETQ. This CDR3 has 16 amino acids. CDR3 bases: TGCGCCAGCAGCTTGAGACAGGGGGCCGGGAACACTGAAGCTTTCTTT. It yields the protein CASSLRQGAGNTEAFF.

The chain carries TRBV11-2 and TRBJ2-4, with D possibly called TRBD1 or TRBD2 (6 bases each). The V and J ends lost 5 bases and 4 bases respectively, with 21 bases between them. The CDR3 loop spans 17 amino acids. CDR1 and CDR2 from the germline V gene are SGHAT and FQNNGV. The CDR3 DNA reads TGTGCCAGCAGCGGGAGAAGGCTCGGGGGCCCAAAAAACATTCAGTACTTC. Its protein is CASSGRRLGGPKNIQYF.

The table lists this clonotype with many counts. This chain connects TRBV7-8 to TRBJ1-4; no reliable D call. Germline lookup yields CDR1 SGHVS and CDR2 FQNEAQ. The CDR3 has 15 amino acids. V was cut by 5 bases and J by 3 bases, with 13 bases left in between. CDR3: CASSPRSRPNEKLFF. Here the CDR3 DNA reads TGTGCCAGCAGCCCGCGTAGCAGACCTAATGAAAAACTGTTTTTT.

This clonotype occurred many times. This chain connects TRBV9 to TRBJ1-6; 8 positions agree with TRBD1. Germline CDR1 reads SGDLS; CDR2 reads YYNGEE. This CDR3 has 15 residues. V gave up 3 bases and J gave up 7 bases; unmatched junction bases: 6. CDR3 bases: TGTGCCAGCAGCGGGACAGGGAGTGGAAATTCACCCCTCCACTTT. Protein sequence: CASSGTGSGNSPLHF. Filled out from reference TRBV9 and TRBJ1-6, the complete variable domain reads DSGVTQTPKHLITATGQRVTLRCSPRSGDLSVYWYQQSLDQGLQFLIQYYNGEERAKGNILERFSAQQFPDLHSELNLSSLELGDSALYFCASSGTGSGNSPLHFGNGTRLTVT.

Many counts were recorded for this clonotype. The chain joins TRBV29-1 to TRBJ2-7, with D possibly being TRBD2 (6 bases). The CDR3 covers 15 residues. The germline V gene encodes CDR1 SQVTM and CDR2 ANQGSEA. Trimming stripped 3 bases from V and 5 bases from J, with 20 bases between. The chain's CDR3 is CSVEVGHGGIDEQYF. The CDR3 bases are TGCAGCGTTGAGGTTGGACACGGGGGAATAGACGAGCAGTACTTC.

This clonotype was seen repeatedly, ten times or more. The V and J genes are TRBV3-1 and TRBJ1-2; D unresolved. This CDR3 comprises 15 residues. Germline values: CDR1 LGHDT, CDR2 YNNKEL (reference sequence). V was clipped by 0 bases and J by 2 bases, with 10 bases between them. The CDR3 is CASSQELQQNYGYTF. Here the CDR3 DNA reads TGTGCCAGCAGCCAAGAGCTACAACAGAACTATGGCTACACCTTC.

This clonotype was recorded at least ten times. The chain links TRBV13 to TRBJ1-4; D is unclear. The CDR3 runs to 16 residues. Germline lookup yields CDR1 PRHDT and CDR2 FYEKMQ (reference sequence). V was cut by 2 bases and J by 0 bases, with 10 bases left in between. The DNA for the CDR3 is TGTGCCAGCAGCTTACGGGGTTTTGCAACTAATGAAAAACTGTTTTTT. Translation gives CASSLRGFATNEKLFF.

V usage is TRBV9 and J usage is TRBJ2-2; D ambiguous. Per the germline V gene, CDR1 is SGDLS and CDR2 is YYNGEE. V was pared by 1 base and J by 2 bases, with 6 bases between. This CDR3 contains 14 residues. The CDR3 region has the DNA TGTGCCAGCAGCGTATCCGGCAACACCGGGGAGCTGTTTTTT. Translated, it gives CASSVSGNTGELFF.

This clonotype came up many times. This chain joins TRBV7-9 and TRBJ1-2; TRBD1 matches 7 bases. CDR3 size: 15 residues. Unmatched junction bases numbered 10, after V lost 5 bases and J lost 4 bases. Germline values: CDR1 SEHNR, CDR2 FQNEAQ (reference sequence). In DNA, the CDR3 is TGTGCCAGCAGCGTTACCGGGACAGCTCCCTATGGCTACACCTTC. Translation: CASSVTGTAPYGYTF.

This clonotype came up many times. The gene calls are TRBV5-4 and TRBJ1-3; tentatively, D is TRBD1 (5 bases). V lost 4 bases to trimming and J lost 8 bases, with 22 bases between them. CDR3 size: 16 residues. CDR1 and CDR2 (germline): SGHNT, YYREEE (reference sequence). The DNA of the CDR3 is TGTGCCAGCAGCCGCCCGGAAGGTCCAGGGAGGGACACCATATATTTT. Translating gives CASSRPEGPGRDTIYF.

This clonotype was observed at least ten times. The genes are TRBV2 and TRBJ1-5; the D gene is possibly TRBD1 (6 bases). CDR1 is SNHLY, CDR2 FYNNEI, per germline. The CDR3 totals 13 residues. V lost 8 bases and J 0 bases, leaving 8 bases between the germline ends. The CDR3: CASGQFSNQPQHF. The CDR3 region has the DNA TGTGCCAGCGGACAGTTTAGCAATCAGCCCCAGCATTTT.

In this sample, this clonotype turned up once. V usage is TRBV28 and J usage is TRBJ2-2; D possibly corresponds to TRBD1 (6 bases). V was trimmed by 6 bases and J by 2 bases, leaving 13 bases between them. This CDR3 has 15 amino acids. Germline loops: CDR1 MDHEN, CDR2 SYDVKM. DNA for the CDR3: TGTGCCAGCAGAAGCCAGGGGAGAAACACCGGGGAGCTGTTTTTT. Protein: CASRSQGRNTGELFF. The whole variable domain, filled in from reference TRBV28 and TRBJ2-2, reads DVKVTQSSRYLVKRTGEKVFLECVQDMDHENMFWYRQDPGLGLRLIYFSYDVKMKEKGDIPEGYSVSREKKERFSLILESASTNQTSMYLCASRSQGRNTGELFFGEGSRLTVL.

The rearrangement links TRBV20-1 to TRBJ2-7; D is unresolved. The ends were cut back, 5 bases at V and 2 bases at J, with 13 bases in the middle. Per the germline V gene, CDR1 is DFQATT and CDR2 is SNEGSKA (reference sequence). CDR3 length: 13 residues. CDR3 nucleotides: TGCAGTGCTGTTCAGACAATCCCCTACGAGCAGTACTTC. It is translated as CSAVQTIPYEQYF.

Points on this clonotype: A much larger clone lies one base from this, so it may be a read error. This chain uses TRBV6-5 with TRBJ2-7, with TRBD1 identical over 9 bases. The germline gives CDR1 MNHEY, CDR2 SVGAGI. This CDR3 spans 15 amino acids. V shed 6 bases, J shed 3 bases, and the junction held 9 bases outside the gene matches. CDR3 DNA: TGTGCCAGCAGGGAACGAGGGACAGGGATCTACGAGCAGTACTTC. It is translated as CASRERGTGIYEQYF.

There are many counts of this clonotype. The V gene is TRBV9, the J gene TRBJ2-1; no reliable D call. The CDR3 length is 12 residues. Germline V lookup: CDR1 SGDLS, CDR2 YYNGEE. Trimming cost V 4 bases and J 7 bases, with 9 bases left between them. The CDR3: CASSLSRNEQFF. The CDR3 region has the DNA TGTGCCAGCAGCTTGTCCCGGAATGAGCAGTTCTTC.

This clonotype came up many times. The genes are TRBV5-5 and TRBJ2-3; D remains unclear. Trimming took off 5 bases at V and 2 bases at J, with 15 bases between the two ends. This CDR3 region has 15 residues. Germline V lookup: CDR1 SGHKS, CDR2 YYEKEE (reference sequence). The CDR3 here is CASRIPGFYTDTQYF. CDR3 coding DNA: TGTGCCAGCAGAATACCCGGGTTCTACACAGATACGCAGTATTTT.

J is TRBJ1-2 and V is TRBV2; a weak D match, TRBD1 (5 bases). The CDR3 length is 13 residues. The germline V gene has CDR1 SNHLY and CDR2 FYNNEI. V lost 6 bases and J 4 bases, leaving 12 bases between the germline ends. The DNA of the CDR3 is TGTGCCAGCAGGTGGGGGTATGGCTATGGCTACACCTTC. Its translation is CASRWGYGYGYTF.

This clonotype was seen repeatedly, ten times or more. The chain employs TRBV19 and TRBJ1-5; the D gene is possibly TRBD1 (6 bases). The CDR3 has 14 residues. The germline gives CDR1 LNHDA, CDR2 SQIVND (reference sequence). V was shortened by 3 bases and J by 6 bases, with 12 bases between the two germline ends. The CDR3 sequence: CASSIQGTAQPQHF. In DNA, the CDR3 is TGTGCCAGTAGTATCCAGGGGACGGCTCAGCCCCAGCATTTT.

This clonotype was found a few times. The chain recombines TRBV4-2 with TRBJ1-4; 9 bases fit TRBD1. This CDR3 spans 15 amino acids. Germline V gives CDR1 LGHNA, CDR2 YNFKEQ. After removal of 2 bases from V and 7 bases from J, the junction contained 5 bases not matched to a gene. The CDR3 DNA follows: TGTGCCAGCAGCCAAAGACAGGGGGGTGCTGAAAAACTGTTTTTT. It is translated as CASSQRQGGAEKLFF.

The chain has TRBV6-1 and TRBJ2-1; 7 nucleotides match TRBD1. The ends lost 7 bases at V and 6 bases at J; junction bases unmatched: 9. The CDR3 sequence is 14 residues long. From germline, CDR1 is MNHNS and CDR2 SASEGT. CDR3 loop: CASTKQGSRNEQFF. DNA for the CDR3: TGTGCCAGCACCAAACAGGGGTCTCGCAATGAGCAGTTCTTC.